A single TCR beta chain is shown here with its context. Its antigen remains unidentified. No much larger clonotype is one base removed from it; base qualities were not supplied. Sequences SNHLY (CDR1) and FYNNEI (CDR2) are obtained from the germline V gene. V drops 2 bases and J drops 1 base, leaving 11 bases in between. The CDR3 spans 15 residues, from the cysteine through the phenylalanine. The kept DNA is CDR3 alone, 45 bases in frame from the first base. TCRbeta CDR3 regions were amplified from genomic DNA using the immunoSEQ Assay, a bias-controlled multiplex PCR. The paper's processing steps were these. The number of nucleated cells in each sample was estimated by amplification of reference gene primers within the assay. To quantify the absolute abundance of each unique TCRbeta CDR3 rearrangement, sequence reads were collapsed and filtered. For each sample, productive Simpson clonality was calculated as the square root of Simpson's diversity index over productive rearrangements. The table was pulled from immuneACCESS by TCRdb, which kept in-frame rearrangements only. Such tables lose some clones; where checked, under half of the loss comes from unresolved V genes, and the rest has no known cause. V and J calls and clone size are copied from that table; D and trimming were computed from the DNA. The sample includes tens of thousands of clones, with about four fifths observed a single time. The ten biggest clones cover around 27% of the sample.

The sample is drawn from a study of blood T cell repertoires in COVID-19 (dated by TCRdb to the early 2020s). As for the study more broadly: The collaborator samples originated in the United States, Italy and Spain and spanned the acute and convalescent phases of COVID-19. The material from the prospective study consisted of cDNA or gDNA derived from T cells, B-cell-depleted T cells, or PBMCs. The dataset comprised deeply sampled blood TCRbeta repertoires from subjects exposed to, actively infected with, or recovered from COVID-19. The repertoires were released in a freely available public database intended as a resource for research on the immune response to SARS-CoV-2. The samples were drawn from the first 160 participants of the ongoing ImmuneRACE study and from 950 to 1,500 subjects provided by 6 global collaborators. Nearly every sample came with metadata listing a de-identified subject ID, COVID-19 status, age in years and sex. HLA class I and class II types, where available, came from metadata supplied by the sample provider rather than from assay-based typing.

Each collaborating institution followed its own protocols to collect whole blood in K2EDTA tubes. For TCRbeta analysis, collaborator samples were shipped as frozen whole blood, as isolated PBMCs, or as DNA extracted from either sample type. The paper's findings and limits, for the study overall: How much clinical and demographic metadata was included differed by source and by participant, and the metadata was provided uncurated.

The sequence was collected from a human donor in a cohort sampled during active COVID-19. The sample consisted of peripheral blood. The chain uses TRBV2 and TRBJ1-1, with the D segment identity uncertain. For the CDR3, the sequence is CASSELGARNTEAFF. In nucleotides, the sequence is TGTGCCAGCAGTGAACTAGGAGCTCGGAACACTGAAGCTTTCTTT. The reference TRBV2 and TRBJ1-1 proteins fill in what lies around the CDR3, so the full variable domain reads EPEVTQTPSHQVTQMGQEVILRCVPISNHLYFYWYRQILGQKVEFLVSFYNNEISEKSEIFDDQFSVERPDGSNFTLKIRSTKLEDSAMYFCASSELGARNTEAFFGQGTRLTVV.